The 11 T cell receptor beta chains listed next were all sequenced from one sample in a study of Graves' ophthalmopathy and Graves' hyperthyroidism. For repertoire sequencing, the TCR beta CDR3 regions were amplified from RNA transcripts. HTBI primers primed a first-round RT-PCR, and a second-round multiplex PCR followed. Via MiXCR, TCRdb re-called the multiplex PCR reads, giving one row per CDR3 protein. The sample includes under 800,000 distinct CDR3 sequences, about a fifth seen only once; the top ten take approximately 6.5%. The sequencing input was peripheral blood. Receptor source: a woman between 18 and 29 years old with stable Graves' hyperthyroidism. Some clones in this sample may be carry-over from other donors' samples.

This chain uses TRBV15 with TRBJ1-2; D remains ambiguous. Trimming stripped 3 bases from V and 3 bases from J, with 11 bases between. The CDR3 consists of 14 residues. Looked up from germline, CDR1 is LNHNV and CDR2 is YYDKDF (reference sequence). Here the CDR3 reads CATSSFDGYYGYTF. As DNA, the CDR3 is TGTGCCACCAGCAGTTTCGACGGCTACTATGGCTACACCTTC.

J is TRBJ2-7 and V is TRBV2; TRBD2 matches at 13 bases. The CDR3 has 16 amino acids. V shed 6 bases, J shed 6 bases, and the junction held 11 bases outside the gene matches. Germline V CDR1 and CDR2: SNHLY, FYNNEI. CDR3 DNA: TGTGCCAGCAGCACTCAGACTAGCGGGAGGCCTTCCGAGCAGTACTTC. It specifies CASSTQTSGRPSEQYF.

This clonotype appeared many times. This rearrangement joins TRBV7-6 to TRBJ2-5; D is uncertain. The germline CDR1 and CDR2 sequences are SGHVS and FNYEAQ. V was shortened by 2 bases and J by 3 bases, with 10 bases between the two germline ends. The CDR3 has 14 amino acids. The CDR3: CASSLWSGKETQYF. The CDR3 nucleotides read TGTGCCAGCAGCTTATGGTCTGGAAAAGAGACCCAGTACTTC.

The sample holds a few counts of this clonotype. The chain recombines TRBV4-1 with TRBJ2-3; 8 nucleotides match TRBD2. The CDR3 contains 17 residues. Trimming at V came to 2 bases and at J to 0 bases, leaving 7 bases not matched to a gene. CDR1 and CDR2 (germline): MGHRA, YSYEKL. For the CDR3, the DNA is TGCGCCAGCAGCCAAATCGCTAGCGGGTCAAGCACAGATACGCAGTATTTT. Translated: CASSQIASGSSTDTQYF.

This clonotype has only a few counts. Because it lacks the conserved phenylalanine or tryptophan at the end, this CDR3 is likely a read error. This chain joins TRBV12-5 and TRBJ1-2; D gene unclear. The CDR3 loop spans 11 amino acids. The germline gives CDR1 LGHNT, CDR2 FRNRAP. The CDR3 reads CSSGNSYGYTV. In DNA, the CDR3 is TGTTCTAGTGGAAATAGCTATGGCTACACCGTC.

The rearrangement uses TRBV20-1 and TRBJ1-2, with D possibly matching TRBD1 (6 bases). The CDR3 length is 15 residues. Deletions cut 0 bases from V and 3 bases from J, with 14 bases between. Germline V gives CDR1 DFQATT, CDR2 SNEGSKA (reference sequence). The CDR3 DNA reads TGCAGTGCTAGAGATACAGGGTTAGGCTACTATGGCTACACCTTC. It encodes CSARDTGLGYYGYTF.

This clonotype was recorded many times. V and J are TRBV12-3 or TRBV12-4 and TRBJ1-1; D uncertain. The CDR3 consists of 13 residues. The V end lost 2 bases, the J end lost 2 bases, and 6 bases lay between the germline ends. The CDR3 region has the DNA TGTGCCAGCAGTTTACTGGTCAACACTGAAGCTTTCTTT. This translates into CASSLLVNTEAFF.

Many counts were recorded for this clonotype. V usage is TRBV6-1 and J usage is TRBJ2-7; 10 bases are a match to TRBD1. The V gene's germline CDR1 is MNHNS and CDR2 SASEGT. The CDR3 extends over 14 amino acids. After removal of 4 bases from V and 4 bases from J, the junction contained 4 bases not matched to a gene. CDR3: CASSGQGAGYEQYF. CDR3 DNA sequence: TGTGCCAGCAGTGGACAGGGGGCGGGTTACGAGCAGTACTTC.

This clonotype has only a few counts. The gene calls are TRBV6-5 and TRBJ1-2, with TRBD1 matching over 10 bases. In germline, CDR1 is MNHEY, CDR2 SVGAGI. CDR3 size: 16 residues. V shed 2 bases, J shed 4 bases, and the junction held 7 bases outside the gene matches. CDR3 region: CASSYGDRGVSYGYTF. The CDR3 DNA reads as TGTGCCAGCAGTTACGGGGACAGGGGCGTTTCCTATGGCTACACCTTC.

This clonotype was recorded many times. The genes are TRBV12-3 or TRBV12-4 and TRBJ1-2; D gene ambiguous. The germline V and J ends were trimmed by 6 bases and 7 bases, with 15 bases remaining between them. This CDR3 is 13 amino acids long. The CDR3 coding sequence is TGTGCCAGCAGCCCAAGGGATAGCGGTGGCTACACCTTC. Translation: CASSPRDSGGYTF.

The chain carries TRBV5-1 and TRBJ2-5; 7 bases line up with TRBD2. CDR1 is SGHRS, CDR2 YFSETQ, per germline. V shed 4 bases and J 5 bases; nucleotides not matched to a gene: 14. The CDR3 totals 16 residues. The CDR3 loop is CASSLGRQPFWETQYF. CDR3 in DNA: TGCGCCAGCAGCCTCGGGAGGCAGCCCTTTTGGGAGACCCAGTACTTC.